The 20 T cell receptor beta chains given below trace back to one sample, sequenced in a study of OX40 agonist ivuxolimab in advanced cancers. Only in-frame clones appear in the TCRdb table, and some are missing; sequencing was by immunoSEQ multiplex PCR. The sample carries approximately 110,000 clones, roughly 90% recorded once. The material was CD4+ or CD8+ T cells sorted from blood, obtained in a trial of the OX40 agonist ivuxolimab. These receptors all stem from an adult with an advanced solid tumor such as melanoma, head and neck, liver or kidney cancer.

This clone has a handful of counts. The V gene is TRBV10-1, the J gene TRBJ2-7; no reliable D call. The CDR3 loop spans 15 amino acids. The germline V gene has CDR1 WNHNN and CDR2 SYGVQD (reference sequence). V was clipped by 3 bases and J by 3 bases, with 15 bases between them. The CDR3: CASSDRRYLIYEQYF. The CDR3 bases are TGCGCCAGCAGTGACCGCAGATACTTGATCTACGAGCAGTACTTC.

This clone was seen just once. The chain combines TRBV6-6 with TRBJ2-7, with D perhaps matching TRBD1 (5 bases). Germline CDR1 and CDR2: MNHNY and SVGAGI (reference sequence). The CDR3 runs 12 residues. Trimming pared 5 bases from V and 2 bases from J, leaving 7 bases between. CDR3 nucleotides: TGTGCCAGCAGTGGACAAACCTACGAGCAGTACTTC. The encoded protein is CASSGQTYEQYF.

The chain combines TRBV21-1 with TRBJ2-3; the table's D call of TRBD2 was not tested on the DNA. TRBV21-1 represents a pseudogene. CDR3 length: 18 residues. This CDR3 is CASSKATGTSGSTDTQYF. CDR3 nucleotides: TGTGCCAGCAGCAAAGCCACCGGGACTAGCGGAAGCACAGATACGCAGTATTTT.

This chain connects TRBV4-2 to TRBJ2-1; 9 bases are a match to TRBD2. The trim removed 1 base at V and 4 bases at J, leaving 8 bases unmatched. Germline values: CDR1 LGHNA, CDR2 YNFKEQ. The CDR3 loop spans 17 amino acids. CDR3 nucleotides: TGTGCCAGCAGCCAAGCCCTTCTAGCGGGACCATACAATGAGCAGTTCTTC. Protein: CASSQALLAGPYNEQFF.

CDR3 sequence: CASSFVSGANVLTF. The CDR3 DNA reads as TGTGCCAGCAGTTTTGTGTCTGGGGCCAACGTCCTGACTTTC. The V call is TRBV6-5, the J call TRBJ2-6; D is unresolved. This CDR3 is 14 amino acids long. The germline CDR1 and CDR2 sequences are MNHEY and SVGAGI. Trimming took off 4 bases at V and 1 base at J, with 5 bases between the two ends.

The chain is built from TRBV28 and TRBJ1-5; 7 nucleotides match TRBD1. After removal of 4 bases from V and 7 bases from J, the junction contained 10 bases not matched to a gene. Germline V CDR1 and CDR2: MDHEN, SYDVKM. This CDR3 has 15 amino acids. The CDR3, as DNA: TGTGCCAGCAGTTCCTCAGAGGGGGCAGGCCAGCCCCAGCATTTT. It is translated as CASSSSEGAGQPQHF.

The chain couples TRBV5-8 to TRBJ1-6, with 7 bases identical to TRBD1. V gave up 4 bases and J gave up 3 bases; unmatched junction bases: 4. Germline lookup yields CDR1 SGHTS and CDR2 YDEGEE. CDR3 length: 15 amino acids. The CDR3 sequence: CASSPGQNYNSPLHF. CDR3 nucleotides: TGTGCCAGCAGCCCGGGACAGAACTATAATTCACCCCTCCACTTT. Variable domain in full (rest from reference TRBV5-8 and TRBJ1-6): EAGVTQSPTHLIKTRGQQATLRCSPISGHTSVYWYQQALGLGLQFLLWYDEGEERNRGNFPPRFSGRQFPNYSSELNVNALELEDSALYLCASSPGQNYNSPLHFGNGTRLTVT.

The chain links TRBV27 to TRBJ2-1, with TRBD2 matching over 10 bases. CDR3 length equals 16 residues. CDR1 is MNHEY, CDR2 SMNVEV, per germline (reference sequence). The V gene end was trimmed by 2 bases and the J gene end by 5 bases; junction bases not matched to a gene: 6. The chain's CDR3 is CASSLALAGPNNEQFF. The CDR3 bases are TGTGCCAGCAGTTTAGCACTAGCGGGACCAAACAATGAGCAGTTCTTC.

This chain links TRBV4-2 with TRBJ1-2; maybe TRBD1 (6 bases). V dropped 1 base and J dropped 3 bases, with 15 bases sitting between them. This CDR3 region has 16 residues. Germline V gene data show CDR1 as LGHNA and CDR2 as YNFKEQ. In nucleotides, the CDR3 is TGTGCCAGCAGCCAAGTTGGCAGGGGTTTAGACTATGGCTACACCTTC. It encodes CASSQVGRGLDYGYTF.

In DNA, the CDR3 is TGTGCCAGCAGTTCTTCTGTCGGGATTCAAAACTCTGGAAACACCATATATTTT. This sequence encodes CASSSSVGIQNSGNTIYF. This sequence joins TRBV28 and TRBJ1-3; D unclear. V lost 4 bases, J lost 0 bases, and 19 bases lay in between. From germline, CDR1 is MDHEN and CDR2 SYDVKM. This CDR3 is 18 amino acids long. Based on the CDR3 plus reference TRBV28 and TRBJ1-3, the full variable domain is DVKVTQSSRYLVKRTGEKVFLECVQDMDHENMFWYRQDPGLGLRLIYFSYDVKMKEKGDIPEGYSVSREKKERFSLILESASTNQTSMYLCASSSSVGIQNSGNTIYFGEGSWLTVV.

The rearrangement joins TRBV7-9 to TRBJ2-5; no definite D call. The CDR3 has 14 residues. Germline V gene sequence: CDR1 SEHNR, CDR2 FQNEAQ (reference sequence). V was pared by 5 bases and J by 2 bases, with 12 bases between. CDR3 in DNA: TGTGCCAGCAGCCTACAAGACGGGCAAGAGACCCAGTACTTC. Amino acid sequence: CASSLQDGQETQYF.

The rearrangement uses TRBV6-1 and TRBJ1-4; D is unclear. The V end was cut by 2 bases, the J end by 4 bases, with 14 bases between. The CDR3 is made up of 16 amino acids. Germline loops: CDR1 MNHNS, CDR2 SASEGT. The CDR3: CASSERLQVFNEKLFF. CDR3 sequence (DNA): TGTGCCAGCAGTGAACGTTTGCAGGTCTTTAATGAAAAACTGTTTTTT.

The chain links TRBV7-9 to TRBJ1-1; D not resolved. This CDR3 contains 13 residues. Germline lookup yields CDR1 SEHNR and CDR2 FQNEAQ (reference sequence). V lost 3 bases and J lost 1, with 6 bases in between. CDR3 nucleotides: TGTGCCAGCAGCTTGTTCGAGAACACTGAAGCTTTCTTT. Translating gives CASSLFENTEAFF.

The gene calls are TRBV28 and TRBJ1-5; TRBD1 matches at 8 bases. The CDR3 has 17 amino acids. Germline assignment: CDR1 MDHEN and CDR2 SYDVKM. V gave up 1 base and J gave up 1 base; unmatched junction bases: 6. DNA of the CDR3: TGTGCCAGCAGTTTATCGGGACAGGCTCACAGCAATCAGCCCCAGCATTTT. This translates into CASSLSGQAHSNQPQHF.

The CDR3 DNA reads TGTGCCAGCAGAGACCAAACAGGGGGCCCATACGAGCAGTACTTC. Protein sequence: CASRDQTGGPYEQYF. This chain joins TRBV27 and TRBJ2-7, with 9 bases matching TRBD1. J was trimmed by 4 bases and V by 6 bases; bases with no gene match: 10. In germline, CDR1 is MNHEY, CDR2 SMNVEV (reference sequence). CDR3 size: 15 residues.

The chain combines TRBV15 with TRBJ2-1, with 12 bases that match TRBD2. The germline gives CDR1 LNHNV, CDR2 YYDKDF (reference sequence). The CDR3 consists of 18 residues. V was pared by 5 bases and J by 4 bases, with 12 bases of the junction left unmatched. The CDR3 is CATSDLSSGRAIYNEQFF. CDR3 nucleotide sequence: TGTGCCACCAGCGACCTATCTAGCGGGAGGGCTATTTACAATGAGCAGTTCTTC. The variable domain in full, with the rest retrieved from reference TRBV15 and TRBJ2-1, is DAMVIQNPRYQVTQFGKPVTLSCSQTLNHNVMYWYQQKSSQAPKLLFHYYDKDFNNEADTPDNFQSRRPNTSFCFLDIRSPGLGDTAMYLCATSDLSSGRAIYNEQFFGPGTRLTVL.

The V and J genes are TRBV15 and TRBJ1-1, with D perhaps matching TRBD1 (6 bases). CDR3 size: 16 residues. V was cut by 1 base and J by 1 base, with 13 bases left in between. Per germline, CDR1 LNHNV and CDR2 YYDKDF (reference sequence). The CDR3 sequence is CATSRGRTATNTEAFF. The CDR3 DNA follows: TGTGCCACCAGCAGAGGCAGGACAGCTACGAACACTGAAGCTTTCTTT.

The rearrangement links TRBV28 to TRBJ1-6, with a tentative D call TRBD1 (5 bases). The CDR3 loop spans 12 amino acids. Germline V gene lookup returns CDR1 MDHEN and CDR2 SYDVKM. V shed 7 bases and J shed 6 bases, with 7 bases lying between them. The CDR3 is CASTGGNSPLHF. CDR3 coding DNA: TGTGCCAGCACTGGGGGTAATTCACCCCTCCACTTT.

The chain carries TRBV5-1 and TRBJ1-1, with 8 bases lining up with TRBD1. This CDR3 contains 15 residues. Germline V gene sequence: CDR1 SGHRS, CDR2 YFSETQ. V shed 1 base, J shed 0 bases, and the junction held 2 bases outside the gene matches. The CDR3 DNA reads as TGCGCCAGCAGCTTGCAGGGGGCCGTGAACACTGAAGCTTTCTTT. Its translation is CASSLQGAVNTEAFF.

This rearrangement joins TRBV6-5 to TRBJ1-2; D not certain. The length of the CDR3 is 15 residues. Germline assignment: CDR1 MNHEY and CDR2 SVGAGI. V dropped 0 bases and J dropped 4 bases, with 12 bases sitting between them. The chain's CDR3 is CASSYSTGNFYGYTF. Written as DNA, the CDR3 is TGTGCCAGCAGTTACTCGACGGGGAACTTCTATGGCTACACCTTC.